Included here is one T cell receptor (beta chain) sequence, with context. These data are taken from a study of blood T cell repertoires in COVID-19. The germline V gene has CDR1 SGHKS and CDR2 YYEKEE (reference sequence). V shed 4 bases, J shed 3 bases, and the junction held 4 bases outside the gene matches. There are 14 residues in the CDR3. TCRdb's copy holds only in-frame clones and misses some; the assay was immunoSEQ multiplex PCR. The sample includes 250,000 or so clones, 80% to 90% of them seen just once. This TCR came from a woman aged 40 to 50 who had recovered from COVID-19. V usage is TRBV5-5 and J usage is TRBJ2-5; 9 bases align to TRBD2. Sequenced sample: peripheral blood. The CDR3 DNA reads as TGTGCCAGCAGCCAGCGGGGGGCGGAAGAGACCCAGTACTTC. It translates to CASSQRGAEETQYF.